This T cell receptor beta chain was observed in a study of T-cell reconstitution after alpha-beta-depleted transplantation in children. Unique molecular identifiers tagged the TCRbeta library. One entry per CDR3 protein results from TCRdb running MiXCR on the PCR reads. The repertoire holds hundreds of thousands of distinct CDR3 sequences, with 12% as singletons. This clonotype was found many times. This CDR3 region has 13 residues. Trimming cost V 1 base and J 0 bases, with 6 bases left between them. Germline CDR1 DFQATT, CDR2 SNEGSKA (reference sequence). This TCR derives from a human donor who donated a stem cell graft to a child with acute lymphoblastic leukemia. The sequenced sample was PBMCs from the stem cell graft donor, obtained from the stem cell graft. This chain uses TRBV20-1 with TRBJ1-1; D gene unclear. As DNA, the CDR3 is TGCAGTGCTAGAGTCAGGTTGAACACTGAAGCTTTCTTT. It codes for CSARVRLNTEAFF.